The text below deals with one T cell receptor beta chain. Antigen unknown. Profiled with immunoSEQ multiplex PCR; TCRdb holds only in-frame clones, not every one. The repertoire holds around 50,000 clones, with around 84% as singletons. This specimen belongs to a study of T cell responses to AZD1222 COVID-19 vaccine. Study details: Second doses that came at about 4 or about 12 weeks were put together.

The CDR3 runs 19 residues. Germline V gives CDR1 MNHNS, CDR2 SASEGT. With V trimmed by 0 bases and J by 4 bases, 6 bases remained unmatched. Notes on the study in general: Without day 14 samples, only post-peak T cell repertoires were studied. At baseline, just five to seven AZD1222 recipients tested seropositive. CD4 TCRs associated with vaccination spanned spike, dominating at 160-218 and 743-854.

The chain joins TRBV6-1 to TRBJ2-6, with 13 bases identical to TRBD2. The receptor was isolated from an adult in good health. The material sequenced was peripheral blood, taken on day 0 of AZD1222 vaccination. The CDR3 DNA sequence: TGTGCCAGCAGTGAAGCCCGGACTAGCGGGAGACCCGGGGCCAACGTCCTGACTTTC. Translating gives CASSEARTSGRPGANVLTF.